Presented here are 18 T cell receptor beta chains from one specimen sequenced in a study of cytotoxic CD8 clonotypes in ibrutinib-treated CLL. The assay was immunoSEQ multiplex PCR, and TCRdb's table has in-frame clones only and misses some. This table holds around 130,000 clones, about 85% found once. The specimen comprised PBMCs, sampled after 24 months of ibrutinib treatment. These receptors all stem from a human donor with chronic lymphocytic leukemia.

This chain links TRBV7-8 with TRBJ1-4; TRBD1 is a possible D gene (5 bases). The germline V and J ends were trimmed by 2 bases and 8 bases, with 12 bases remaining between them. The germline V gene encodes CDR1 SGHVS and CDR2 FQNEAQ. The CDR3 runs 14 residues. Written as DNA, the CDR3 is TGTGCCAGCAGCTTATGGGGGACGGAGGAAAAACTGTTTTTT. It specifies CASSLWGTEEKLFF.

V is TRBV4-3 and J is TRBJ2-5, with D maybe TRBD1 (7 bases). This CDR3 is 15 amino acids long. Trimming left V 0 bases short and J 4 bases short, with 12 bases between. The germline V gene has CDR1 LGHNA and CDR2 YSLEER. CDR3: CASSQESQGGETQYF. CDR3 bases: TGCGCCAGCAGCCAAGAAAGCCAGGGGGGAGAGACCCAGTACTTC.

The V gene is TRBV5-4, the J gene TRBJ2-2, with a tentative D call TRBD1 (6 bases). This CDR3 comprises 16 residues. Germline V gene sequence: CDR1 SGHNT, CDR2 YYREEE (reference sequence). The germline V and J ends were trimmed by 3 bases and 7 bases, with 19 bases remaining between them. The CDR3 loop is CASSSSRTGTSGELFF. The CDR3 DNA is TGTGCCAGCAGCTCGAGTAGAACAGGGACCAGCGGGGAGCTGTTTTTT. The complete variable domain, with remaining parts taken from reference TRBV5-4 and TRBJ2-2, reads ETGVTQSPTHLIKTRGQQVTLRCSSQSGHNTVSWYQQALGQGPQFIFQYYREEENGRGNFPPRFSGLQFPNYSSELNVNALELDDSALYLCASSSSRTGTSGELFFGEGSRLTVL.

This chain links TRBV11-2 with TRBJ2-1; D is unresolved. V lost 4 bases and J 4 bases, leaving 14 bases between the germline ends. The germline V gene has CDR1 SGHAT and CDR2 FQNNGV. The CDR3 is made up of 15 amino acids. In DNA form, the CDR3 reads TGTGCCAGCAGCTCGCCCAAAGGTCAATACAATGAGCAGTTCTTC. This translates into CASSSPKGQYNEQFF.

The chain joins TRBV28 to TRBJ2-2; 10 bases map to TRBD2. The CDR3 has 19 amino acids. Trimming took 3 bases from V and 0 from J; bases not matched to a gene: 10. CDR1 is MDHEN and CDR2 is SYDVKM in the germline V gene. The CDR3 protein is CASSFFLAGVNANTGELFF. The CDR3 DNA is TGTGCCAGCAGTTTCTTCCTAGCGGGGGTCAACGCGAACACCGGGGAGCTGTTTTTT.

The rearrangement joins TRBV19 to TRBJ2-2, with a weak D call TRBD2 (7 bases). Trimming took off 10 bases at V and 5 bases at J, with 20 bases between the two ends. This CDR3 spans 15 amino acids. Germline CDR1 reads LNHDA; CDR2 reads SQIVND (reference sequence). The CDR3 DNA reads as TGTGCCACCTCATACGCGGGGGCGCGTACCGGGGAGCTGTTTTTT. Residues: CATSYAGARTGELFF.

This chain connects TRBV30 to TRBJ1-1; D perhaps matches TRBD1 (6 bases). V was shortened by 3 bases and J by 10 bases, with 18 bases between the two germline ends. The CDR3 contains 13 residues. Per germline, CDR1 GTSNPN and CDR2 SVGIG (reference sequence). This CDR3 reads CAWREGGLSGAFF. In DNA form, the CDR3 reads TGTGCCTGGAGAGAGGGGGGGCTAAGTGGAGCTTTCTTT.

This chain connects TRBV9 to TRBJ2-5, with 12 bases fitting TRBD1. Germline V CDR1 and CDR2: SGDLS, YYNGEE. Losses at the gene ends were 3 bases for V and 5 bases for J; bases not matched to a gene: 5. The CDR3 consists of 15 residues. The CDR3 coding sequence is TGTGCCAGCAGCGCCGGGACAGGGGGCCTGGAGACCCAGTACTTC. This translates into CASSAGTGGLETQYF.

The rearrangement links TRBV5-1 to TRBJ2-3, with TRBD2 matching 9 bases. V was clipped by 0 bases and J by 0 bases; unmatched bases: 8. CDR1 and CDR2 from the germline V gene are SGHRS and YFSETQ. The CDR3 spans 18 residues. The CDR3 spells CASSLATRLAASTDTQYF. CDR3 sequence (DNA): TGCGCCAGCAGCTTGGCCACGAGACTAGCGGCGAGCACAGATACGCAGTATTTT.

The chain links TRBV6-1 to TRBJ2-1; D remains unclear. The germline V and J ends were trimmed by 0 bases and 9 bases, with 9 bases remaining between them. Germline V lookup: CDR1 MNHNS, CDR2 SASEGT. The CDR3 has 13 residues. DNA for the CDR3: TGTGCCAGCAGTGAAGCTCCGGATGGTGAGCAGTTCTTC. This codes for CASSEAPDGEQFF.

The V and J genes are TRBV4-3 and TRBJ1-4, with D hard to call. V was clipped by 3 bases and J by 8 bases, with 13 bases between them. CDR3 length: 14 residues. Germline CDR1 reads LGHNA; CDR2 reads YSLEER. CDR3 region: CASSQRKVGEKLFF. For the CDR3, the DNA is TGCGCCAGCAGCCAGAGAAAGGTGGGGGAAAAACTGTTTTTT.

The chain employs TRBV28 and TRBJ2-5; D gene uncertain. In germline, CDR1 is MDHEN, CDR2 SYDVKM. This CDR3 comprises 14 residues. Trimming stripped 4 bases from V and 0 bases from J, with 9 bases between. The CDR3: CASSSRRHQETQYF. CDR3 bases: TGTGCCAGCAGTTCAAGGCGGCACCAAGAGACCCAGTACTTC.

CDR3 amino acids: CASSEFPNTEAFF. The CDR3 DNA sequence: TGTGCCAGCAGCGAGTTTCCTAACACTGAAGCTTTCTTT. This chain connects TRBV7-8 to TRBJ1-1; D gene ambiguous. CDR3 length: 13 amino acids. V was clipped by 5 bases and J by 2 bases, with 9 bases between them. Per the germline V gene, CDR1 is SGHVS and CDR2 is FQNEAQ.

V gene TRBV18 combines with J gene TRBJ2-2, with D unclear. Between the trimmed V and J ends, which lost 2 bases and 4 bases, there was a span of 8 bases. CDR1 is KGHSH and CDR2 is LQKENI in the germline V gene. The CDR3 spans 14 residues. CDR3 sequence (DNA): TGTGCCAGCTCACCAGAAGGGTTCACCGGGGAGCTGTTTTTT. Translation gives CASSPEGFTGELFF.

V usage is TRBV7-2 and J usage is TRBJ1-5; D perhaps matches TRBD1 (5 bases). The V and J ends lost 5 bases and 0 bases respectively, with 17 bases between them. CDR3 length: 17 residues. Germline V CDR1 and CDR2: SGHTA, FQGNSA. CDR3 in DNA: TGTGCCAGCAGCCCGAGGGGCAGGGACCCTAGCAATCAGCCCCAGCATTTT. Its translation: CASSPRGRDPSNQPQHF.

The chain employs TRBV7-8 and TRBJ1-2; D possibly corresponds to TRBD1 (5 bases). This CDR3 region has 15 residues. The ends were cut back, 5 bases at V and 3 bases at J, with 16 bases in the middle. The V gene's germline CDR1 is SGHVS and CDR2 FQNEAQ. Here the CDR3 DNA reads TGTGCCAGCAGCGCAGGGACGGCCGACTACTATGGCTACACCTTC. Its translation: CASSAGTADYYGYTF.

The CDR3 nucleotides are TGCAGCGATCTCTCTGGCTACACCTTC. This translates into CSDLSGYTF. The chain is built from TRBV29-1 and TRBJ1-2; D remains ambiguous. The CDR3 loop spans 9 amino acids. Looked up from germline, CDR1 is SQVTM and CDR2 is ANQGSEA. Trimming left V 7 bases short and J 7 bases short, with 7 bases between.

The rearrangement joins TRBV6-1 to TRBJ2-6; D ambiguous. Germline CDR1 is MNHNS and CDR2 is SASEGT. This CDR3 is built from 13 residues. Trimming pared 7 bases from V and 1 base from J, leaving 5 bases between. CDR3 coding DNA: TGTGCCAGCACCAAATCTGGGGCCAACGTCCTGACTTTC. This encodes CASTKSGANVLTF.